Each of the 27 T cell receptor beta chains below was sequenced from the same sample in a study of CD4 T cells in relation to SARS-CoV-2 and coronaviruses. Antigen specificity for these receptors is unknown. Before the COVID-19 pandemic, during about 2011-2019, CD4+ T cells were taken from unexposed donors. Isolation of CD4+ T cells took place after less than 11 days in culture. Repertoires were generated with immunoSEQ multiplex PCR, while TCRdb's copy carries only in-frame clones and drops some. Among 20,000 or so clones, approximately 75% were seen once, and the ten largest hold around a sixth. The sequenced sample was CD4+ T cells from PBMCs, cultured in vitro. The origin of the receptors is a human donor in good health.

This rearrangement joins TRBV9 to TRBJ1-5, with D possibly being TRBD1 (5 bases). CDR3 length: 15 amino acids. Trimming took 4 bases from V and 6 from J, leaving 17 bases between them. Germline CDR1 and CDR2: SGDLS and YYNGEE. The CDR3, as DNA: TGTGCCAGCAGCCCCGGGACCCAGAGAGGTCAGCCCCAGCATTTT. It codes for CASSPGTQRGQPQHF.

The chain couples TRBV7-2 to TRBJ1-5; a weak D match, TRBD1 (5 bases). V lost 3 bases to trimming and J lost 2 bases, with 11 bases between them. This CDR3 has 15 residues. Germline-derived CDR1 and CDR2 are SGHTA and FQGNSA. Written as DNA, the CDR3 is TGTGCCAGCAGCTTCCAGGGAAGGGGCAATCAGCCCCAGCATTTT. This encodes CASSFQGRGNQPQHF.

The V call is TRBV10-3, the J call TRBJ2-7, with 8 bases that match TRBD2. Germline CDR1 reads ENHRY; CDR2 reads SYGVKD. V dropped 4 bases and J dropped 2; count of bases not matched to a gene: 4. The CDR3 loop spans 14 amino acids. The CDR3 DNA sequence: TGTGCCATCAGTGTAGCGGGACTAGCCTACGAGCAGTACTTC. Protein product: CAISVAGLAYEQYF.

This chain connects TRBV19 to TRBJ1-1, with D possibly being TRBD1 (6 bases). This CDR3 is 16 amino acids long. Trimming cost V 7 bases and J 4 bases, with 22 bases left between them. CDR1 is LNHDA, CDR2 SQIVND, per germline (reference sequence). The CDR3 sequence is CASTARGAGAVTEAFF. The CDR3 DNA is TGTGCCAGTACCGCCCGGGGGGCAGGGGCGGTCACTGAAGCTTTCTTT.

The chain links TRBV2 to TRBJ1-1, with D uncertain. CDR1 and CDR2 from the germline V gene are SNHLY and FYNNEI. V dropped 6 bases and J dropped 6 bases, with 17 bases sitting between them. This CDR3 region has 14 residues. CDR3 bases: TGTGCCAGCAGCTCTCTCATAGGAAACGCTGAAGCTTTCTTT. Amino acid sequence: CASSSLIGNAEAFF. Variable domain in full (rest from reference TRBV2 and TRBJ1-1): EPEVTQTPSHQVTQMGQEVILRCVPISNHLYFYWYRQILGQKVEFLVSFYNNEISEKSEIFDDQFSVERPDGSNFTLKIRSTKLEDSAMYFCASSSLIGNAEAFFGQGTRLTVV.

The chain combines TRBV29-1 with TRBJ1-1; no firm D call. The germline V gene has CDR1 SQVTM and CDR2 ANQGSEA. CDR3 length: 13 amino acids. Trimming cost V 7 bases and J 3 bases, with 15 bases left between them. CDR3 residues: CSARPQEDTEAFF. The CDR3 DNA follows: TGCAGCGCCCGGCCCCAAGAGGACACTGAAGCTTTCTTT.

The V and J genes are TRBV6-1 and TRBJ1-6; D may be TRBD1 (5 bases). The CDR3 has 17 amino acids. The germline V gene has CDR1 MNHNS and CDR2 SASEGT. Trimming shortened V by 3 bases and J by 7 bases, and 19 bases separated the two germline ends. The DNA for the CDR3 is TGTGCCAGCAGTGATAAGACAGCTATTACTTTAAATTCACCCCTCCACTTT. Its translation: CASSDKTAITLNSPLHF.

The chain recombines TRBV2 with TRBJ2-2; D unclear. CDR3 size: 14 residues. Germline V gene lookup returns CDR1 SNHLY and CDR2 FYNNEI. With 4 bases removed from V and 6 bases from J, the gap between germline ends came to 12 bases. The CDR3 is CASSVAPQAGELFF. The CDR3 DNA reads as TGTGCCAGCAGTGTAGCCCCGCAGGCCGGGGAGCTGTTTTTT.

The J gene is TRBJ2-3, the V gene TRBV19; 10 bases agree with TRBD2. The V segment lost 6 bases and the J segment 0 bases; nucleotides outside the gene matches: 0. Germline CDR1 reads LNHDA; CDR2 reads SQIVND (reference sequence). This CDR3 is 14 amino acids long. The CDR3 region has the DNA TGTGCCAGTAGGACTAGCGGGAGCACAGATACGCAGTATTTT. Amino acid sequence: CASRTSGSTDTQYF.

This chain links TRBV1 with TRBJ2-5; TRBD2, as called in the table, went unchecked against the DNA. TRBV1 corresponds to a pseudogene. The CDR3 runs to 13 residues. CDR3 amino acids: CTSSSGRSETQYF. CDR3 nucleotides: TGCACCAGCAGTAGCGGGAGATCAGAGACCCAGTACTTC.

J is TRBJ1-3 and V is TRBV19; no firm D call. Germline V CDR1 and CDR2: LNHDA, SQIVND (reference sequence). This CDR3 has 14 amino acids. Trimming removed 9 bases at V and 0 bases at J, with 12 bases between. CDR3 sequence reads: CASQTDASGNTIYF. CDR3 coding DNA: TGTGCCAGCCAGACGGATGCCTCTGGAAACACCATATATTTT.

The CDR3 here is CASSQPTGFGNNSPLHF. The CDR3 bases are TGCGCCAGCAGCCAGCCGACAGGTTTTGGTAATAATTCACCCCTCCACTTT. The chain recombines TRBV4-1 with TRBJ1-6, with a weak D call TRBD1 (6 bases). In germline, CDR1 is MGHRA, CDR2 YSYEKL. This CDR3 is 17 amino acids long. V lost 3 bases, J lost 5 bases, and 17 bases lay in between.

The CDR3 nucleotides are TGTGCCAGCAGACAGACAGGGGGGGAGACCCAGTACTTC. Translated, it gives CASRQTGGETQYF. The gene calls are TRBV2 and TRBJ2-5; TRBD1 agrees at 9 bases. V shed 6 bases and J 5 bases; nucleotides not matched to a gene: 4. The germline CDR1 and CDR2 sequences are SNHLY and FYNNEI. The length of the CDR3 is 13 residues.

This chain joins TRBV24-1 and TRBJ2-5; D uncertain. Trimming pared 8 bases from V and 3 bases from J, leaving 12 bases between. The CDR3 sequence is 13 residues long. Germline CDR1 and CDR2: KGHDR and SFDVKD. The CDR3 nucleotides read TGTGCCACCAAGGCCCCAGAAAAAGAGACCCAGTACTTC. It codes for CATKAPEKETQYF.

The V call is TRBV28, the J call TRBJ1-5; 8 positions agree with TRBD1. Germline V gene sequence: CDR1 MDHEN, CDR2 SYDVKM. The ends lost 4 bases at V and 7 bases at J; junction bases unmatched: 6. This CDR3 is built from 14 residues. CDR3 residues: CASSSGGVRQPQHF. The CDR3 coding sequence is TGTGCCAGCAGTTCAGGGGGCGTTCGGCAGCCCCAGCATTTT.

This chain uses TRBV7-3 with TRBJ2-3, with a possible D match to TRBD2 (5 bases). Per the germline V gene, CDR1 is SGHTA and CDR2 is FQGTGA. CDR3 length: 13 residues. V lost 4 bases, J lost 8 bases, and 13 bases lay in between. CDR3 protein: CASSSVVAGTQYF. The CDR3 bases are TGTGCCAGCAGCTCAGTGGTGGCGGGTACGCAGTATTTT.

V gene TRBV6-1 combines with J gene TRBJ2-3; 9 positions match TRBD1. CDR1 MNHNS and CDR2 SASEGT come from the germline V gene. The CDR3 contains 18 residues. Germline trimming cut 1 base from V and 2 bases from J; bases unmatched to any gene: 10. The CDR3 DNA reads as TGTGCCAGCAGTGAAGAGGGGACTGGGACAGGGATCACAGATACGCAGTATTTT. It encodes CASSEEGTGTGITDTQYF.

The chain's CDR3 is CASSQVFAGALPNGNEQFF. As DNA, the CDR3 is TGCGCCAGCAGCCAAGTTTTTGCGGGAGCCCTTCCGAATGGAAATGAGCAGTTCTTC. This chain joins TRBV4-1 and TRBJ2-1, with TRBD2 matching over 7 bases. Unmatched junction bases numbered 19, after V lost 1 base and J lost 7 bases. The CDR3 sequence is 19 residues long. CDR1 MGHRA and CDR2 YSYEKL come from the germline V gene.

This clone was seen a handful of times. The chain recombines TRBV19 with TRBJ1-6, with D unresolved. Germline CDR1 is LNHDA and CDR2 is SQIVND (reference sequence). Trimming cost V 5 bases and J 7 bases, with 9 bases left between them. The CDR3 runs 13 residues. In nucleotides, the CDR3 is TGTGCCAGTAGTGGTACAGAAAATTCACCCCTCCACTTT. This gives the protein CASSGTENSPLHF.

The chain carries TRBV15 and TRBJ2-2; 10 bases map to TRBD2. The ends lost 0 bases at V and 6 bases at J; junction bases unmatched: 10. The CDR3 runs to 18 residues. Per the germline V gene, CDR1 is LNHNV and CDR2 is YYDKDF (reference sequence). The CDR3 here is CATSRDLGGLAGAGELFF. DNA for the CDR3: TGTGCCACCAGCAGAGATTTGGGGGGGCTAGCGGGAGCCGGGGAGCTGTTTTTT.

The chain recombines TRBV19 with TRBJ2-6; unclear D gene. Germline loops: CDR1 LNHDA, CDR2 SQIVND (reference sequence). CDR3 length: 14 residues. V dropped 6 bases and J dropped 1 base, with 7 bases sitting between them. The CDR3 protein is CASRLRSGANVLTF. DNA of the CDR3: TGTGCCAGTAGACTCAGGTCTGGGGCCAACGTCCTGACTTTC.

The rearrangement joins TRBV9 to TRBJ2-3; a possible D gene is TRBD2 (7 bases). There are 16 residues in the CDR3. The germline gives CDR1 SGDLS, CDR2 YYNGEE. V was shortened by 0 bases and J by 3 bases, with 14 bases between the two germline ends. CDR3 sequence: CASSVVGGRGTDTQYF. The DNA for the CDR3 is TGTGCCAGCAGCGTAGTGGGGGGGAGGGGGACAGATACGCAGTATTTT.

V gene TRBV19 combines with J gene TRBJ1-1, with 9 bases lining up with TRBD1. Germline lookup yields CDR1 LNHDA and CDR2 SQIVND (reference sequence). The CDR3 is 14 amino acids. V lost 3 bases, J lost 4 bases, and 3 bases stayed unmatched. The DNA for the CDR3 is TGTGCCAGTAGTATCGGGACAGGGCGCACTGAAGCTTTCTTT. Residues: CASSIGTGRTEAFF.

V usage is TRBV6-5 and J usage is TRBJ2-2, with TRBD2 identical over 12 bases. V lost 6 bases, J lost 7 bases, and 3 bases stayed unmatched. Germline V lookup: CDR1 MNHEY, CDR2 SVGAGI. The CDR3 extends over 14 amino acids. CDR3 sequence: CASRGTSGHGELFF. The DNA for the CDR3 is TGTGCCAGCAGGGGGACTAGCGGGCACGGGGAGCTGTTTTTT.

This clone was detected a few times. V is TRBV5-1 and J is TRBJ2-2; D may correspond to TRBD1 or TRBD2 (6 bases each). Trimming shortened V by 0 bases and J by 17 bases, and 17 bases separated the two germline ends. This CDR3 comprises 13 residues. The germline gives CDR1 SGHRS, CDR2 YFSETQ. The CDR3 DNA reads TGCGCCAGCAGCTTGGATAGTTCGGGGGCCCGATTTTTT. Protein product: CASSLDSSGARFF.

This chain links TRBV15 with TRBJ2-2; 8 bases line up with TRBD2. Germline V gene lookup returns CDR1 LNHNV and CDR2 YYDKDF (reference sequence). Unmatched junction bases numbered 5, after V lost 0 bases and J lost 5 bases. The length of the CDR3 is 16 residues. In nucleotides, the CDR3 is TGTGCCACCAGCAGAGATCCGGGAGGGCGTACCGGGGAGCTGTTTTTT. It translates to CATSRDPGGRTGELFF.

The rearrangement links TRBV5-5 to TRBJ2-1; D is ambiguous. The CDR3 has 13 residues. V lost 1 base and J 9 bases, leaving 11 bases between the germline ends. Germline CDR1 and CDR2: SGHKS and YYEKEE (reference sequence). The CDR3 coding sequence is TGTGCCAGCAGCTTGCCCCGTCTCGGTGAGCAGTTCTTC. As protein: CASSLPRLGEQFF.